This TCR beta chain was recorded in a study of blood T cell repertoires in COVID-19. Study-wide context: Italy, Spain and the United States were the sources of the convalescent and acute COVID-19 samples. In each case, the material was cDNA or gDNA derived from T cells, B-cell-depleted T cells, or PBMCs.

The CDR3 spans 14 residues. Germline loops: CDR1 SGHTS, CDR2 YDEGEE. The ends were cut back, 0 bases at V and 1 base at J, with 5 bases in the middle. Repertoires were generated with immunoSEQ multiplex PCR, while TCRdb's copy carries only in-frame clones and drops some. The repertoire holds some 210,000 clones, 75% to 90% seen once, with 4% to 5.5% in the top ten. This TCR derives from a woman aged 40 to 50 with acute or convalescent COVID-19. The J gene is TRBJ1-5, the V gene TRBV5-8; D remains ambiguous. The sequencing input was peripheral blood. CDR3 in DNA: TGTGCCAGCAGCTTGGGCGCCAGCAATCAGCCCCAGCATTTT. It codes for CASSLGASNQPQHF.